The present TCR beta chain was sequenced within a study of T cells in women clearing cervical HPV infection. Study-level findings and limits: Unknown T-cell numbers per sample may underlie the richness differences.

This CDR3 comprises 14 residues. Trimming took 7 bases from V and 6 from J, leaving 16 bases between them. Germline CDR1 and CDR2: SNHLY and FYNNEI. Concerning this clone itself: Its antigen is not identified. The sequenced fragment ends 3 residues before the CDR3 boundary, so the rest is inferred from the germline J gene.

Assay: immunoSEQ multiplex PCR; the TCRdb copy retains only in-frame clones and omits some. The sample table includes some 15,000 clones. The sample consisted of blood buffy coat. The origin of this receptor is a woman aged 18 to 75 with a cervical HPV16 infection that either progressed to CIN3+ or cleared (not recorded which). The chain couples TRBV2 to TRBJ1-5; D is possibly TRBD1 (6 bases). The sequenced part of the CDR3 DNA is TGTGCCAGCACGGGCAGGGGACGGGGTCAGCCC. Translated: CASTGRGRGQP. The CDR3, in full, reads CASTGRGRGQPQHF.